Listed below are T cell receptor beta chains from one sample, sequenced in a study of Tregs in tolerant kidney transplant recipients. TCRdb keeps only in-frame clones here, not all; method: immunoSEQ multiplex PCR. The table shows some 240,000 clones, with 80% to 85% occurring only once. Specimen: CD4+ T cells from blood. The source of these receptors is a human donor in good health. Each CDR3 is given with its conserved first and last residue. Each record gives: V gene, D gene, clone size, J gene, CDR3 DNA, CDR3 protein. The D gene is left open where the match is weak. A clone size is listed for some rows: how often the clone was seen (once, few, many), or a class if it is expanded.

>TRBV4-2|NA|once|TRBJ2-1
TGTGCCAGCAGCCAAGATTGGGGGTACAATGAGCAGTTCTTC
CASSQDWGYNEQFF
>TRBV5-8|NA|NA|TRBJ1-4
TGTGCCAGCAGCTGGAGGCCGGTAATGACAGGCTTCAATGAAAAACTGTTTTTT
CASSWRPVMTGFNEKLFF
>TRBV20-1|NA|NA|TRBJ2-7
TGCAGTGCTGGAAGACAGGCCGAGCAGTACTTC
CSAGRQAEQYF
>TRBV7-2|TRBD1|NA|TRBJ1-5
TGTGCCAGCAGCCAGGGACAGTCCTCTCAGCCCCAGCATTTT
CASSQGQSSQPQHF
>TRBV7-8|NA|few|TRBJ1-1
TGTGCCAGCAGCTTAAATCGGAACACTGAAGCTTTCTTT
CASSLNRNTEAFF
>TRBV29-1|NA|NA|TRBJ1-1
TGCAGCGTTGCCCGTGCACGGTGGACTGAAGCTTTCTTT
CSVARARWTEAFF
>TRBV11-2|TRBD1|once|TRBJ2-5
TGTGCCAGCAGCTTTACAGGGGGGATGCAAGAGACCCAGTACTTC
CASSFTGGMQETQYF
>TRBV7-9|NA|NA|TRBJ1-4
TGTGCCAGCAGCCCTAAGAATGAAAAACTGTTTTTT
CASSPKNEKLFF
>TRBV18|NA|NA|TRBJ1-6
TGTGCCAGCTCACCTTGGACAGCCGTTAATTCACCCCTCCACTTT
CASSPWTAVNSPLHF
>TRBV6-1|NA|few|TRBJ2-3
TGTGCCAGCAGTGCTAGAGATACGCAGTATTTT
CASSARDTQYF
>TRBV18|NA|once|TRBJ2-7
TGTGCCAGCTCACCAGGCGATGGAGGGACCTACGAGCAGTACTTC
CASSPGDGGTYEQYF
>TRBV15|TRBD1|NA|TRBJ1-1
TGTGCCACCAGCAGAGATGTTGACAGGGTAAACACTGAAGCTTTCTTT
CATSRDVDRVNTEAFF
>TRBV11-2|TRBD2|NA|TRBJ2-7
TGTGCCAGCAGCCCGGCGGGAGGGAGCTTCTCCTACGAGCAGTACTTC
CASSPAGGSFSYEQYF
>TRBV5-6|NA|NA|TRBJ1-3
TGTGCCAGCAGGAGGACAGTGACTGGAAACACCATATATTTT
CASRRTVTGNTIYF
>TRBV2|TRBD1|NA|TRBJ1-5
TGTGCCAGCAGAGGGGACAGGATGGGTCAGCCCCAGCATTTT
CASRGDRMGQPQHF
>TRBV6-5|NA|NA|TRBJ1-4
TGTGCCATTCCGGGACCAACTAATGAAAAACTGTTTTTT
CAIPGPTNEKLFF
>TRBV12-5|NA|few|TRBJ2-6
TGTGCTAGTGGTTTGGTAACGCCTCTGAGGGCCAACGTCCTGACTTTC
CASGLVTPLRANVLTF
>TRBV5-1|NA|NA|TRBJ2-5
TGCGCCAGCAGCTTGAGCGGAGACGAGACCCAGTACTTC
CASSLSGDETQYF
>TRBV13|NA|NA|TRBJ1-6
TGTGCCAGCAGCTTAGGTCACTCGAATTCACCCCTCCACTTT
CASSLGHSNSPLHF
>TRBV5-4|NA|NA|TRBJ1-2
TGTGCCAGCAGCTTGGATGGGTATGGCTACACCTTC
CASSLDGYGYTF
>TRBV5-4|NA|NA|TRBJ2-5
TGTGCCAGCAGCGTTGACCCAGGGGAGACCCAGTACTTC
CASSVDPGETQYF
>TRBV6-6|TRBD1|few|TRBJ2-3
TGTGCCAGCAGTTTGGGACAGGGGAGCACAGATACGCAGTATTTT
CASSLGQGSTDTQYF
>TRBV5-4|NA|once|TRBJ2-3
TGTGCCAGCAGCTCCGGTGGGAGGTCAGCAGATACGCAGTATTTT
CASSSGGRSADTQYF